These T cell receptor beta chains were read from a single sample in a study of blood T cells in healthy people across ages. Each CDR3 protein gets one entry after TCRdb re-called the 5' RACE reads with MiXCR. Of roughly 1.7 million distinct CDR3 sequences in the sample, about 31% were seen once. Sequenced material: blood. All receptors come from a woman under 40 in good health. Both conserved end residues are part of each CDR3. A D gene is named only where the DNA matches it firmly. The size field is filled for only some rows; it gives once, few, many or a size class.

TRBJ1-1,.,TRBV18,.,TGTGCCAGCTCACCAGGAGGCCCAGGCTTGAACACTGAAGCTTTCTTT,CASSPGGPGLNTEAFF
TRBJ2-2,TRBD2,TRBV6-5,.,TGTGCCAGCCGGAAGGGAGGGATCGGCGGGGAGCTGTTTTTT,CASRKGGIGGELFF
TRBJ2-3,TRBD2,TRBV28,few,TGTGCCAGCAGTGGACTAGCGGGGAAAGTAGATACGCAGTATTTT,CASSGLAGKVDTQYF
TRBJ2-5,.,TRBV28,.,TGTGCCGGCAGTTCTCCGCCCTCCGGGATACAAGAGACCCAGTACTTC,CAGSSPPSGIQETQYF
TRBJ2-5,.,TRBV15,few,TGTGCCACCAGCAGAGCCTTGTTGGAGGAGACCCAGTACTTC,CATSRALLEETQYF
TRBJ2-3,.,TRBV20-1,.,TGCAGTGCGAGATTTACCGGGAATACGCAGTATTTT,CSARFTGNTQYF
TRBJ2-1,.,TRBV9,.,TGTGCCAGCAGCGTAGGTAGTTGGGATGAGCAGTTCTTC,CASSVGSWDEQFF
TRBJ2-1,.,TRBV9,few,TGTGCCAGCAGCGTAGCGGGAGTTGGCTACAATGAGCAGTTCTTC,CASSVAGVGYNEQFF
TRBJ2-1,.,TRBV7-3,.,TGTGCCAGCAGCTACGCCCCTCGGGTAAGGGAGCAGTTCTTC,CASSYAPRVREQFF
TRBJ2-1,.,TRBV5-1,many,TGCGCCAGCAGCTTCCCTGCGGGTACCTCCTACAATGAGCAGTTCTTC,CASSFPAGTSYNEQFF
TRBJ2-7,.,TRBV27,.,TGTGCCAGCTCAGTAGGACAGATGAACTACGAGCAGTACTTC,CASSVGQMNYEQYF